One sample yielded the 9 T cell receptor beta chains listed below, sequenced in a study of blood T cell repertoires in COVID-19 (dated by TCRdb to between 2020 and 2021). Preparation of the library involved the immunoSEQ multiplex PCR assay. TCRdb's version of the immuneACCESS table is confined to in-frame rearrangements and falls short of the full clone set. An unresolved V gene accounts for under half of the shortfall where checked; the remainder is of unknown origin. For this sample the table gives a few hundred thousand clones, of which 85% to 90% were detected only once. Together, the top ten hold about 10% of the sample. The sample consisted of PBMCs or T cells enriched from blood (not recorded which). Source of these receptors: a woman younger than 35 who had recovered from COVID-19.

This chain connects TRBV19 to TRBJ2-2, with 8 bases identical to TRBD2. Germline-derived CDR1 and CDR2 are LNHDA and SQIVND (reference sequence). The CDR3 has 18 residues. Losses at the gene ends were 0 bases for V and 4 bases for J; bases not matched to a gene: 10. CDR3 in amino acids: CASSIEGGLVMSTGELFF. DNA of the CDR3: TGTGCCAGTAGTATAGAGGGGGGACTAGTTATGTCCACCGGGGAGCTGTTTTTT.

This clone has a handful of counts. The J gene is TRBJ2-7, the V gene TRBV25-1; the match to TRBD1 covers 7 bases. CDR1 and CDR2 (germline): MGHDK, SYGVNS. V lost 3 bases, J lost 5 bases, and 10 bases stayed unmatched. CDR3 size: 15 residues. CDR3 bases: TGTGCCAGCAGTGACTTCCGACAGGGCCTCAACGAGCAGTACTTC. It encodes CASSDFRQGLNEQYF.

CDR3 region: CASSVEGVDTQYF. CDR3 sequence (DNA): TGTGCCAGCAGCGTGGAAGGAGTAGATACGCAGTATTTT. This chain links TRBV9 with TRBJ2-3; D uncertain. Trimming removed 2 bases from V and 5 bases from J, with 9 bases in between. CDR3 length: 13 residues. Germline-derived CDR1 and CDR2 are SGDLS and YYNGEE. Combining the CDR3 with reference TRBV9 and TRBJ2-3 gives the whole variable domain DSGVTQTPKHLITATGQRVTLRCSPRSGDLSVYWYQQSLDQGLQFLIQYYNGEERAKGNILERFSAQQFPDLHSELNLSSLELGDSALYFCASSVEGVDTQYFGPGTRLTVL.

The rearrangement links TRBV18 to TRBJ2-1; 8 nucleotides match TRBD2. The CDR3 has 16 residues. The germline gives CDR1 KGHSH, CDR2 LQKENI. The J segment lost 7 bases and the V segment lost 4 bases, leaving 12 bases of the junction unmatched. The DNA of the CDR3 is TGTGCCAGCTCACGTGTAGGAGCGGGAGTGGTAAATGAGCAGTTCTTC. It encodes CASSRVGAGVVNEQFF.

The chain couples TRBV19 to TRBJ1-1, with D possibly TRBD1 on 5 matching bases. Germline lookup yields CDR1 LNHDA and CDR2 SQIVND (reference sequence). There are 14 residues in the CDR3. Deletions cut 7 bases from V and 6 bases from J, with 18 bases between. The CDR3 sequence is CASTHTGGAAEAFF. CDR3 nucleotide sequence: TGTGCCAGTACCCACACGGGAGGGGCGGCTGAAGCTTTCTTT. The full variable domain, completed using reference TRBV19 and TRBJ1-1, is DGGITQSPKYLFRKEGQNVTLSCEQNLNHDAMYWYRQDPGQGLRLIYYSQIVNDFQKGDIAEGYSVSREKKESFPLTVTSAQKNPTAFYLCASTHTGGAAEAFFGQGTRLTVV.

The CDR3 reads CASRERGFFNYGYTF. CDR3 sequence (DNA): TGCGCCAGCAGAGAAAGGGGATTTTTTAACTATGGCTACACCTTC. The V and J genes are TRBV10-2 and TRBJ1-2, with a weak D call TRBD1 (5 bases). Germline CDR1 WSHSY, CDR2 SAAADI. Trimming shortened V by 6 bases and J by 1 base, and 15 bases separated the two germline ends. The CDR3 is 15 amino acids.

The chain uses TRBV18 and TRBJ1-6, with TRBD1 matching over 9 bases. The germline V gene encodes CDR1 KGHSH and CDR2 LQKENI. The CDR3 is 14 residues long. V shed 3 bases, J shed 10 bases, and the junction held 4 bases outside the gene matches. The CDR3 DNA follows: TGTGCCAGCTCACCCGGGACAGGGTGGTCACCCCTCCACTTT. It codes for CASSPGTGWSPLHF.

V is TRBV11-3 and J is TRBJ2-3; 9 bases line up with TRBD1. With V trimmed by 4 bases and J by 6 bases, 8 bases remained unmatched. CDR3 size: 15 residues. CDR1 and CDR2 (germline): SGHNT, YENEEA. The CDR3 DNA reads TGTGCCAGCAGCTCCCGACAGGGGGTAACGGATACGCAGTATTTT. Translation gives CASSSRQGVTDTQYF.

The CDR3 region is CASRGTSGVPSNTGELFF. CDR3 sequence (DNA): TGCGCCAGCAGGGGGACTAGCGGAGTTCCTTCGAACACCGGGGAGCTGTTTTTT. The V and J genes are TRBV5-1 and TRBJ2-2; 11 bases align to TRBD2. Looked up from germline, CDR1 is SGHRS and CDR2 is YFSETQ. The trim removed 5 bases at V and 0 bases at J, leaving 9 bases unmatched. This CDR3 has 18 residues.